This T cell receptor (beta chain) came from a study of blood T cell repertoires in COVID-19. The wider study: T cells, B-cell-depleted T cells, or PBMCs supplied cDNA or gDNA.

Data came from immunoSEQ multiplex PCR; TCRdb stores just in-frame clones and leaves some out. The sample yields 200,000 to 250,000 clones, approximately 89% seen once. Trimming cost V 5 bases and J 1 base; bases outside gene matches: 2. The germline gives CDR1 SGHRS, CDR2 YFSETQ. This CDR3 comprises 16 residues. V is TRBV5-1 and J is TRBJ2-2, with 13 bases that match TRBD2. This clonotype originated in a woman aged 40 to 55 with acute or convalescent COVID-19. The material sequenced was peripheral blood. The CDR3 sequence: CASRTSGGRNTGELFF. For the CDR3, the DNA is TGCGCCAGCAGGACTAGCGGGGGGCGGAACACCGGGGAGCTGTTTTTT.